This T cell receptor beta chain comes out of a study of blood T cells in healthy people across ages. The overall study: Template-switching capture recovered about one barcoded beta molecule per two T cells. Overall study results and limits: The unknown donor CMV status may have confounded expanded clonotype changes.

A second 7 to 11 cycle PCR used barcoded and J-beta primers. A template-switch adaptor with 12 random nucleotides tagged each cDNA molecule. In TCRdb, the 5' RACE reads were re-called with MiXCR into one record per CDR3 protein. This table holds fewer than 950,000 distinct CDR3 sequences, roughly 35% found once. Germline loops: CDR1 LGHDT, CDR2 YNNKEL (reference sequence). The V and J ends lost 4 bases and 4 bases respectively, with 13 bases between them. The CDR3 covers 14 residues. In this sample, this clonotype turned up once. Its antigen is unknown. Donors gave 8.5 to 10 milliliters of peripheral blood apiece.

The V and J genes are TRBV3-1 and TRBJ1-1; no firm D call. The sequenced sample was blood. This receptor was identified in a man aged 18 to 30 in good health. Here the CDR3 DNA reads TGTGCCAGCAGCCCTAATAGGGAGGGCACTGAAGCTTTCTTT. Its protein is CASSPNREGTEAFF.